The 9 T cell receptor beta chains reported below all come from one sample, sequenced in a study of low-dose radiotherapy and immunotherapy resistance in tumors. Noted time point: before trial treatment. With TRAV- and TRBV-specific primers, first-strand cDNA was made, covering the alpha and beta chains. PCR amplification of the TCRs was performed with Phusion for 20 PCR cycles, and it relied on a constant-region primer together with a V-primer adapter. TCRdb reprocessed the reads with MiXCR, giving one entry per CDR3 protein. The sample includes 40,000 or so distinct CDR3 sequences, roughly 28% of them seen just once. Sequenced material: PBMCs, taken before treatment. These receptors came from a male donor with gallbladder cancer.

This clonotype was seen at least ten times. V usage is TRBV5-5 and J usage is TRBJ2-3; D possibly uses TRBD1 or TRBD2 (5 bases each). This CDR3 is built from 17 residues. Per the germline V gene, CDR1 is SGHKS and CDR2 is YYEKEE (reference sequence). V lost 0 bases to trimming and J lost 3 bases, with 17 bases between them. The CDR3 region has the DNA TGTGCCAGCAGCTTGGGTTTGTGGGGACCGCCTACAGATACGCAGTATTTT. Protein sequence: CASSLGLWGPPTDTQYF.

This rearrangement joins TRBV5-4 to TRBJ2-1; D gene uncertain. The CDR3 is 14 residues long. The V gene lost 0 bases and the J gene lost 5 bases, with 9 bases spanning the gap. Per germline, CDR1 SGHNT and CDR2 YYREEE (reference sequence). CDR3 protein: CASSLGLNDNEQFF. The CDR3 DNA sequence: TGTGCCAGCAGCTTGGGACTTAACGACAATGAGCAGTTCTTC.

This clonotype was seen many times. V and J are TRBV6-6 and TRBJ2-5; tentatively, D is TRBD2 (6 bases). Trimming left V 5 bases short and J 5 bases short, with 18 bases between. The CDR3 is made up of 15 amino acids. Per the germline V gene, CDR1 is MNHNY and CDR2 is SVGAGI (reference sequence). In nucleotides, the CDR3 is TGTGCCAGCAGTGGAGGAGCGGGCCGTAAGGAGACCCAGTACTTC. Residues: CASSGGAGRKETQYF.

This clonotype was found many times. This rearrangement joins TRBV20-1 to TRBJ2-7, with D tentatively TRBD2 (5 bases). In germline, CDR1 is DFQATT, CDR2 SNEGSKA (reference sequence). Trimming took off 0 bases at V and 4 bases at J, with 16 bases between the two ends. The CDR3 runs 15 residues. The DNA for the CDR3 is TGCAGTGCTAGAGATGTAGCGAGCCCCCTTTACGAGCAGTACTTC. It specifies CSARDVASPLYEQYF.

The chain is built from TRBV19 and TRBJ1-1; D is uncertain. Germline V gene data show CDR1 as LNHDA and CDR2 as SQIVND (reference sequence). CDR3 size: 17 residues. Trimming left V 3 bases short and J 3 bases short, with 20 bases between. CDR3 region: CASSIPSGRPRYTEAFF. The CDR3 DNA is TGTGCCAGTAGTATCCCCTCTGGTCGACCAAGGTACACTGAAGCTTTCTTT.

The chain uses TRBV14 and TRBJ2-5, with D maybe TRBD2 (5 bases). The CDR3 totals 16 residues. CDR1 is SGHDN, CDR2 FVKESK, per germline. The germline V and J ends were trimmed by 2 bases and 2 bases, with 15 bases remaining between them. The CDR3 nucleotides read TGTGCCAGCAGCCAACCCTCGGGAAGATCTCAAGAGACCCAGTACTTC. Protein product: CASSQPSGRSQETQYF.

This clonotype was found many times. DNA of the CDR3: TGTGCCATCAGTTCGGGAGGGATGGCTCAGCCCCAGCATTTT. Translating gives CAISSGGMAQPQHF. The chain links TRBV10-3 to TRBJ1-5; no definite D call. CDR1 and CDR2 from the germline V gene are ENHRY and SYGVKD. The CDR3 is 14 amino acids. Trimming removed 5 bases from V and 6 bases from J, with 14 bases in between.

Concerning this clonotype: This likely reflects a read error, since a far larger clone is one base away. The V and J genes are TRBV6-4 and TRBJ2-4, with 9 bases matching TRBD2. CDR1 is MRHNA and CDR2 is SNTAGT in the germline V gene. The CDR3 is 16 residues long. CDR3 DNA: TGTGCCAGCAGTGAGACTAGCGGATTAGCCAAAAACTTTCAGTACTTC. It translates to CASSETSGLAKNFQYF.

This rearrangement joins TRBV5-1 to TRBJ2-7; D is possibly TRBD2 (5 bases). V was shortened by 0 bases and J by 3 bases, with 10 bases between the two germline ends. Germline CDR1 SGHRS, CDR2 YFSETQ. The CDR3 has 14 amino acids. CDR3 bases: TGCGCCAGCAGCTTGGGTACTAGTAACTACGAGCAGTACTTC. Protein sequence: CASSLGTSNYEQYF.